Below are 31 T cell receptor beta chains sequenced from a single sample in a study of regulatory T cells in long-lasting Graves disease. Time point here: persistent/refractory GD, antithyroid drugs over 5 years with positive TRAb. The TCR library used RNA extracted from PBMCs. According to the study, TCR beta libraries were built with iRepertoire HTBI primers and CDR3-region Arm-PCR. TCRdb re-called the multiplex PCR reads with MiXCR, one entry per CDR3 protein. This sample has roughly 400,000 distinct CDR3 sequences, with around 20% found just once. Specimen: peripheral blood mononuclear cells (PBMCs), collected when the disease was refractory, from a patient treated with antithyroid drugs. These receptors came from a female donor with Graves disease.

This clonotype has just a few counts. The CDR3 spells CASSYSSTDTQYF. The CDR3 bases are TGTGCCAGCAGTTACTCGTCCACAGATACGCAGTATTTT. The J gene is TRBJ2-3, the V gene TRBV6-5; unclear D gene. V lost 0 bases and J 2 bases, leaving 3 bases between the germline ends. Germline lookup yields CDR1 MNHEY and CDR2 SVGAGI. This CDR3 contains 13 residues.

The J gene is TRBJ2-2, the V gene TRBV12-3 or TRBV12-4, with TRBD1 identical over 8 bases. This CDR3 is built from 16 residues. V lost 5 bases and J lost 6; bases outside the gene matches: 11. The CDR3 reads CASSPQTGAGSGELFF. CDR3 bases: TGTGCCAGCAGTCCCCAGACAGGGGCGGGCTCCGGGGAGCTGTTTTTT.

This clonotype has just a few counts. This rearrangement joins TRBV4-2 to TRBJ2-7; D is undetermined. The CDR3 covers 15 residues. Germline V gene lookup returns CDR1 LGHNA and CDR2 YNFKEQ. Trimming took off 3 bases at V and 4 bases at J, with 16 bases between the two ends. CDR3 DNA: TGTGCCAGCAGCCACCGGTCCACTGGAGCTTACGAGCAGTACTTC. Translating gives CASSHRSTGAYEQYF.

Many counts were recorded for this clonotype. The chain has TRBV6-1 and TRBJ1-1; 10 bases are a match to TRBD1. The CDR3 has 16 amino acids. Germline V CDR1 and CDR2: MNHNS, SASEGT. The ends lost 6 bases at V and 2 bases at J; junction bases unmatched: 9. The chain's CDR3 is CASSHRGTGVNTEAFF. CDR3 DNA: TGTGCCAGCAGCCACAGAGGGACAGGGGTCAACACTGAAGCTTTCTTT.

The genes are TRBV20-1 and TRBJ1-6; 7 nucleotides agree with TRBD1. The germline V gene has CDR1 DFQATT and CDR2 SNEGSKA (reference sequence). The ends lost 3 bases at V and 5 bases at J; junction bases unmatched: 4. The CDR3 is 14 amino acids. The CDR3 bases are TGCAGTGCTAGCGGGGACAGAGATAATTCACCCCTCCACTTT. Translating it yields CSASGDRDNSPLHF.

This clonotype was seen ten or more times. The chain recombines TRBV28 with TRBJ2-7; tentatively, D is TRBD1 or TRBD2 (5 bases each). V lost 2 bases and J lost 2, with 10 bases in between. The CDR3 consists of 14 residues. The germline CDR1 and CDR2 sequences are MDHEN and SYDVKM. CDR3 nucleotides: TGTGCCAGCAGTTTACGGGAAGGGGCCTACGAGCAGTACTTC. The encoded protein is CASSLREGAYEQYF.

Comment on this clonotype: A junction boundary mismatches the germline segment, possibly from a read error. J is TRBJ1-5 and V is TRBV12-3 or TRBV12-4, with 7 bases lining up with TRBD1. The length of the CDR3 is 14 residues. The CDR3 loop is CASSLALMGQPQRF. The CDR3 DNA follows: TGTGCCAGCAGTTTAGCGCTTATGGGACAGCCCCAGCGTTTT.

This clonotype was seen at least ten times. V is TRBV2 and J is TRBJ1-3, with a tentative D call TRBD1 (6 bases). The CDR3 consists of 14 residues. The V and J ends lost 7 bases and 3 bases respectively, with 13 bases between them. Germline CDR1 reads SNHLY; CDR2 reads FYNNEI. DNA for the CDR3: TGTGCCAGCACTTGGACAGTCAGTGGAAACACCATATATTTT. It codes for CASTWTVSGNTIYF.

Comment on this clonotype: A junction boundary mismatches the germline segment, possibly from a read error. The rearrangement uses TRBV12-3 or TRBV12-4 and TRBJ1-5, with D perhaps TRBD1 (5 bases). The CDR3 loop spans 18 amino acids. This chain's CDR3 is CASSQDLRRGRANQPQHF. CDR3 DNA sequence: TGCGCCAGCAGCCAAGATCTTCGACGGGGCAGAGCAAATCAGCCCCAGCATTTT.

This clonotype was observed a handful of times. The chain has TRBV24-1 and TRBJ1-2, with 8 bases matching TRBD1. CDR1 KGHDR and CDR2 SFDVKD come from the germline V gene. Trimming at V came to 3 bases and at J to 7 bases, leaving 9 bases not matched to a gene. The CDR3 contains 15 residues. The DNA for the CDR3 is TGTGCCACCAGTGATCAGAGACAGGGGTCGGTTGGCTACACCTTC. Amino acid sequence: CATSDQRQGSVGYTF.

The gene calls are TRBV5-5 and TRBJ2-5; 13 positions match TRBD2. Trimming removed 0 bases from V and 3 bases from J; junction bases left unmatched: 2. The CDR3 is 16 amino acids. Germline V gene data show CDR1 as SGHKS and CDR2 as YYEKEE (reference sequence). The CDR3 DNA is TGTGCCAGCAGCTTGGGAGGGACTAGCGGGGAAGAGACCCAGTACTTC. It yields the protein CASSLGGTSGEETQYF.

This clonotype was observed many times. This rearrangement joins TRBV6-5 to TRBJ2-7; D possibly uses TRBD1 or TRBD2 (5 bases each). The germline gives CDR1 MNHEY, CDR2 SVGAGI. With 5 bases removed from V and 4 bases from J, the gap between germline ends came to 18 bases. This CDR3 contains 15 residues. The CDR3 DNA follows: TGTGCCAGCAGTAACTGGGGGTATGGTTCTTACGAGCAGTACTTC. Its protein product is CASSNWGYGSYEQYF.

This clonotype has at least ten counts. V usage is TRBV6-1 and J usage is TRBJ2-6; no clear D. The CDR3 totals 14 residues. V was clipped by 0 bases and J by 1 base, with 1 base between them. Germline values: CDR1 MNHNS, CDR2 SASEGT. The CDR3 reads CASSEASGANVLTF. The DNA of the CDR3 is TGTGCCAGCAGTGAAGCTTCTGGGGCCAACGTCCTGACTTTC.

V is TRBV29-1 and J is TRBJ2-4; D remains unclear. CDR3 length: 17 amino acids. Germline CDR1 is SQVTM and CDR2 is ANQGSEA. V lost 0 bases and J 0 bases, leaving 15 bases between the germline ends. CDR3 sequence (DNA): TGCAGCGTTGAAGATTATCTCCAGGAACTAGCCAAAAACATTCAGTACTTC. Encoded protein: CSVEDYLQELAKNIQYF.

V usage is TRBV12-3 or TRBV12-4 and J usage is TRBJ1-2; 8 positions agree with TRBD1. The CDR3 has 14 amino acids. V shed 3 bases, J shed 6 bases, and the junction held 6 bases outside the gene matches. The CDR3 sequence: CASSFAGGADGYTF. Written as DNA, the CDR3 is TGTGCCAGCAGTTTTGCAGGGGGCGCTGATGGCTACACCTTC.

The rearrangement joins TRBV11-2 to TRBJ1-6; TRBD1 agrees at 9 bases. The germline CDR1 and CDR2 sequences are SGHAT and FQNNGV. The CDR3 has 15 amino acids. Germline trimming cut 4 bases from V and 8 bases from J; bases unmatched to any gene: 6. The CDR3, as DNA: TGTGCCAGCAGCTCTTTGGACAGGGGAGATTCACCCCTCCACTTT. The encoded protein is CASSSLDRGDSPLHF.

This clonotype was detected a few times. The gene calls are TRBV6-2 or TRBV6-3 and TRBJ1-5, with a tentative D call TRBD1 (6 bases). The V and J ends lost 4 bases and 5 bases respectively, with 15 bases between them. CDR1 is MNHEY and CDR2 is SVGEGT in the germline V gene. The CDR3 has 15 amino acids. CDR3 in DNA: TGTGCCAGCAGTTTGCAAGGGGGATACGATCAGCCCCAGCATTTT. This sequence encodes CASSLQGGYDQPQHF.

The CDR3: CSVNPQGKDNEQFF. The CDR3 DNA reads TGCAGCGTTAATCCTCAGGGGAAGGACAATGAGCAGTTCTTC. The gene calls are TRBV29-1 and TRBJ2-1; possibly TRBD1 for D (6 bases). This CDR3 spans 14 amino acids. Germline lookup yields CDR1 SQVTM and CDR2 ANQGSEA. Trimming cost V 5 bases and J 5 bases, with 16 bases left between them.

This chain connects TRBV28 to TRBJ2-2, with a tentative D call TRBD1 (5 bases). Germline loops: CDR1 MDHEN, CDR2 SYDVKM. The CDR3 consists of 17 residues. With 4 bases removed from V and 0 bases from J, the gap between germline ends came to 15 bases. The CDR3 spells CASSSGETASNTGELFF. In DNA form, the CDR3 reads TGTGCCAGCAGTTCCGGTGAGACAGCCTCGAACACCGGGGAGCTGTTTTTT.

This chain uses TRBV6-1 with TRBJ2-7; D remains ambiguous. With 6 bases removed from V and 6 bases from J, the gap between germline ends came to 6 bases. The CDR3 loop spans 10 amino acids. Per germline, CDR1 MNHNS and CDR2 SASEGT. CDR3 loop: CASSFREQYF. CDR3 nucleotides: TGTGCCAGCAGCTTTCGCGAGCAGTACTTC.

The chain is built from TRBV4-3 and TRBJ2-2; TRBD2 is a possible D gene (5 bases). CDR1 is LGHNA and CDR2 is YSLEER in the germline V gene. Trimming pared 1 base from V and 3 bases from J, leaving 9 bases between. CDR3 length equals 15 residues. CDR3 amino acids: CASSQGGLYTGELFF. In DNA form, the CDR3 reads TGCGCCAGCAGCCAAGGCGGACTGTACACCGGGGAGCTGTTTTTT.

This clonotype has a handful of counts. V and J are TRBV29-1 and TRBJ2-7, with D possibly being TRBD1 (6 bases). V was trimmed by 6 bases and J by 4 bases, leaving 13 bases between them. Germline V gene data show CDR1 as SQVTM and CDR2 as ANQGSEA. The CDR3 totals 12 residues. The CDR3 loop reads CSVTGFRYEQYF. In DNA form, the CDR3 reads TGCAGCGTAACAGGGTTTAGGTACGAGCAGTACTTC.

This clonotype was observed a few times. This chain links TRBV11-2 with TRBJ2-2; 9 bases align to TRBD2. The CDR3 runs to 19 residues. Germline CDR1 and CDR2: SGHAT and FQNNGV. V shed 5 bases, J shed 3 bases, and the junction held 16 bases outside the gene matches. The CDR3 spells CASSPPLRSGRRHTGELFF. The CDR3 DNA sequence: TGTGCCAGCAGCCCCCCACTTAGGAGCGGGAGGCGACACACCGGGGAGCTGTTTTTT.

This chain links TRBV20-1 with TRBJ2-7; possibly TRBD2 for D (5 bases). This CDR3 comprises 16 residues. Trimming cost V 2 bases and J 6 bases, with 23 bases left between them. The germline V gene has CDR1 DFQATT and CDR2 SNEGSKA (reference sequence). CDR3 sequence: CSARSGSQTGSSEQYF. For the CDR3, the DNA is TGCAGTGCTAGAAGTGGGAGTCAGACGGGATCTTCCGAGCAGTACTTC.

This clonotype was seen many times. The V gene is TRBV12-3 or TRBV12-4, the J gene TRBJ2-2; possibly TRBD1 for D (6 bases). The CDR3 is 15 amino acids. Trimming shortened V by 6 bases and J by 7 bases, and 18 bases separated the two germline ends. The CDR3 sequence is CASSWDNERVGELFF. DNA for the CDR3: TGTGCCAGCAGCTGGGACAACGAAAGGGTCGGGGAGCTGTTTTTT.

This clonotype was detected a few times. The chain joins TRBV9 to TRBJ2-7, with D perhaps TRBD1 or TRBD2 (6 bases each). V was pared by 0 bases and J by 7 bases, with 17 bases between. This CDR3 contains 15 residues. Germline assignment: CDR1 SGDLS and CDR2 YYNGEE. CDR3 region: CASSVGGGKGSEQYF. The CDR3 region has the DNA TGTGCCAGCAGCGTAGGAGGGGGGAAGGGGTCGGAGCAGTACTTC.

This rearrangement joins TRBV30 to TRBJ1-1; D perhaps matches TRBD1 (6 bases). Germline CDR1 reads GTSNPN; CDR2 reads SVGIG (reference sequence). The CDR3 is 13 residues long. V lost 2 bases and J 3 bases, leaving 10 bases between the germline ends. CDR3 coding DNA: TGTGCCTGGAGTACAGGGCTTGACACTGAAGCTTTCTTT. Encoded protein: CAWSTGLDTEAFF.

About this clonotype itself: This clone may be a read error of a much larger clone one base away. The CDR3 does not close with the conserved phenylalanine or tryptophan, likely indicating a read error. The V gene is TRBV20-1, the J gene TRBJ2-7; D might be TRBD1 (7 bases). V shed 2 bases and J shed 2 bases, with 13 bases lying between them. Germline V CDR1 and CDR2: DFQATT, SNEGSKA (reference sequence). The CDR3 has 14 residues. CDR3 loop: CSARWRGPTYEQYL. DNA of the CDR3: TGCAGTGCTAGATGGAGGGGGCCGACCTACGAGCAGTACCTC.

The chain employs TRBV4-1 and TRBJ2-7, with D possibly TRBD1 on 6 matching bases. CDR3 length: 13 amino acids. The germline gives CDR1 MGHRA, CDR2 YSYEKL. Deletions cut 4 bases from V and 3 bases from J, with 10 bases between. The CDR3 nucleotides read TGCGCCAGCAGCCGGGAACAGGGCTACGAGCAGTACTTC. Translated: CASSREQGYEQYF.

The chain couples TRBV6-2 or TRBV6-3 to TRBJ1-2; D unclear. The V end was cut by 6 bases, the J end by 1 base, with 18 bases between. The V gene's germline CDR1 is MNHEY and CDR2 SVGEGT. The CDR3 totals 16 residues. In DNA, the CDR3 is TGTGCCAGCAGAACCACCGTGGCAGATTATAACTATGGCTACACCTTC. Translating it yields CASRTTVADYNYGYTF.

The chain recombines TRBV7-2 with TRBJ2-1; D gene unclear. CDR1 is SGHTA, CDR2 FQGNSA, per germline. The V gene lost 6 bases and the J gene lost 6 bases, with 9 bases spanning the gap. The CDR3 totals 12 residues. In nucleotides, the CDR3 is TGTGCCAGCAGTGTGCAATCCAATGAGCAGTTCTTC. This encodes CASSVQSNEQFF.